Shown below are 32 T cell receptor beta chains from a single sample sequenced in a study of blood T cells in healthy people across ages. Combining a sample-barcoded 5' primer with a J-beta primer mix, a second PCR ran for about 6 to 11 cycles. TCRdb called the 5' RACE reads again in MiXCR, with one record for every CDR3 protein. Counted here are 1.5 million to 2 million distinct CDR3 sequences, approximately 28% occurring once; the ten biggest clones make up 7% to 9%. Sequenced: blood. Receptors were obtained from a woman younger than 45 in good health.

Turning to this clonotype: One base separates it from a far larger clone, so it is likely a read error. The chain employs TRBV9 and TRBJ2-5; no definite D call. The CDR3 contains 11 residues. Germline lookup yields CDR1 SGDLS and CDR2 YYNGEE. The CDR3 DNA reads TGTGCCAGCAGCATTGAAGAGACCCCGTACTTC. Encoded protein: CASSIEETPYF.

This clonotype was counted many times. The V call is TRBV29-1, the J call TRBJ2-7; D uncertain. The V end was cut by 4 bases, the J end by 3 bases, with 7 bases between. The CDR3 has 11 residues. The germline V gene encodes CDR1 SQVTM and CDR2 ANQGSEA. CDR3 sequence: CSVGSLYEQYF. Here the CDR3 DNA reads TGCAGCGTTGGCAGCCTCTACGAGCAGTACTTC.

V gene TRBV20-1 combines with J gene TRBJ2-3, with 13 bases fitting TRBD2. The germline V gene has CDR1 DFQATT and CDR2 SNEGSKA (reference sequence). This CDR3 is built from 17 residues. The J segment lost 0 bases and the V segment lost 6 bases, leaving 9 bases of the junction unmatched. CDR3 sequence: CSAMGLAGSASTDTQYF. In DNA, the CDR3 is TGCAGTGCAATGGGACTAGCGGGGTCCGCTAGCACAGATACGCAGTATTTT.

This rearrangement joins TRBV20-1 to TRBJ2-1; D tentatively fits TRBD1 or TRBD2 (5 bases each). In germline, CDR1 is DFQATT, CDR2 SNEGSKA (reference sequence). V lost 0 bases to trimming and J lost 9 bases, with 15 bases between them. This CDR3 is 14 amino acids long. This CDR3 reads CSARDSQGAGEQFF. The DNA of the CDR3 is TGCAGTGCTAGAGATAGCCAAGGGGCGGGTGAGCAGTTCTTC.

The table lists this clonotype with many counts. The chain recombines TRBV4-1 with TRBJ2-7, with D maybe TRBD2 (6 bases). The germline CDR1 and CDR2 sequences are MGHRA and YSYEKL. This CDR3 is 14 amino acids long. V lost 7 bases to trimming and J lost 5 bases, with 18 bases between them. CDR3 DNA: TGCGCCAGCATCAATAACTTGGGGGGAGACGAGCAGTACTTC. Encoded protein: CASINNLGGDEQYF.

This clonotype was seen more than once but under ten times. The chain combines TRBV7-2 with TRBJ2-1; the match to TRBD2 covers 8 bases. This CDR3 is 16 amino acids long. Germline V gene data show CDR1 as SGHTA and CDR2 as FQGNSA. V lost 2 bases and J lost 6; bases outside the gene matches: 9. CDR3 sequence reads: CASSLSGLVPLNEQFF. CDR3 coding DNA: TGTGCCAGCAGCTTATCGGGACTAGTCCCACTCAATGAGCAGTTCTTC. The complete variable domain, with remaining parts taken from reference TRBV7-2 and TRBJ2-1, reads GAGVSQSPSNKVTEKGKDVELRCDPISGHTALYWYRQSLGQGLEFLIYFQGNSAPDKSGLPSDRFSAERTGGSVSTLTIQRTQQEDSAVYLCASSLSGLVPLNEQFFGPGTRLTVL.

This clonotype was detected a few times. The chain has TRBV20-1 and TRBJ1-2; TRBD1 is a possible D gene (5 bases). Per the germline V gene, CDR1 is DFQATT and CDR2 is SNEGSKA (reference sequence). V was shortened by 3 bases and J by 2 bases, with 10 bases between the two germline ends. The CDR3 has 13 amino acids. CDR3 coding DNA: TGCAGTGCTAGCGGGACGCCAAACTATGGCTACACCTTC. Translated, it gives CSASGTPNYGYTF.

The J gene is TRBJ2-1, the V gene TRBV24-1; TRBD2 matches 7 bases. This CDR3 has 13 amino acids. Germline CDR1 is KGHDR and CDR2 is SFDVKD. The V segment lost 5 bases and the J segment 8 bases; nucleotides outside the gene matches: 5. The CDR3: CATSASGWDEQFF. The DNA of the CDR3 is TGTGCCACCAGTGCTAGCGGATGGGATGAGCAGTTCTTC.

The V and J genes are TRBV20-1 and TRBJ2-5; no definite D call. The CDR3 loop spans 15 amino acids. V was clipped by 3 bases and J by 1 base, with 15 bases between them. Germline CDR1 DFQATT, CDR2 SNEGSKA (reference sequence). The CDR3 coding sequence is TGCAGTGCTAGTGGCTTTTCGGCAGCCCAAGAGACCCAGTACTTC. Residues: CSASGFSAAQETQYF.

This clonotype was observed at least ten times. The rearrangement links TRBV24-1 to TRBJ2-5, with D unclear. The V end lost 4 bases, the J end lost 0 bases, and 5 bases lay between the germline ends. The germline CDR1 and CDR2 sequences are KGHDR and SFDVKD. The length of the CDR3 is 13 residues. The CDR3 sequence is CATSEQNQETQYF. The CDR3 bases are TGTGCCACCAGTGAACAGAACCAAGAGACCCAGTACTTC.

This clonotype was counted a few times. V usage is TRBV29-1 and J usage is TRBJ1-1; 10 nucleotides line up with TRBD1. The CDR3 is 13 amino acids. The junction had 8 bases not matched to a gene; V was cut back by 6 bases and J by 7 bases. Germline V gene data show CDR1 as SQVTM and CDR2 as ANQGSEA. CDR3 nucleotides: TGCAGCGTGAGACAGGGGGCGGGCATTGAAGCTTTCTTT. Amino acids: CSVRQGAGIEAFF.

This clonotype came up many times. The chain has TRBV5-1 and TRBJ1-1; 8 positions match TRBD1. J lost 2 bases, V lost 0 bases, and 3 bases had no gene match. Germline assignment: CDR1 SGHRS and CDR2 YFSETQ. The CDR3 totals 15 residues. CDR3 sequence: CASSLDGQGNTEAFF. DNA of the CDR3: TGCGCCAGCAGCTTGGATGGACAGGGAAACACTGAAGCTTTCTTT.

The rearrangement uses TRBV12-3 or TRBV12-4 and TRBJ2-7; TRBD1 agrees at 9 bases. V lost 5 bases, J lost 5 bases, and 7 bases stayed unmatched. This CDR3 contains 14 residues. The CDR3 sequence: CASSNHRDRDEQYF. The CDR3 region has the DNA TGTGCCAGCAGTAACCACCGGGACAGGGACGAGCAGTACTTC.

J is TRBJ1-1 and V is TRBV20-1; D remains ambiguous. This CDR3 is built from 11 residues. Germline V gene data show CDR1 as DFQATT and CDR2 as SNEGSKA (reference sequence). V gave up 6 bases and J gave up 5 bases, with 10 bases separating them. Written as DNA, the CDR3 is TGCAGTGCCGATAGTTCGACTGAAGCTTTCTTT. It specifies CSADSSTEAFF.

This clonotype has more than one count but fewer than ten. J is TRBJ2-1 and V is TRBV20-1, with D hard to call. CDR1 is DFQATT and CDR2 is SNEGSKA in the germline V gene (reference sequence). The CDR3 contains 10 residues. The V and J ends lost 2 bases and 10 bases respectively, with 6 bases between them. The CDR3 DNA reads TGCAGTGCTAGAAGGGTAGAGCAGTTCTTC. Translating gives CSARRVEQFF.

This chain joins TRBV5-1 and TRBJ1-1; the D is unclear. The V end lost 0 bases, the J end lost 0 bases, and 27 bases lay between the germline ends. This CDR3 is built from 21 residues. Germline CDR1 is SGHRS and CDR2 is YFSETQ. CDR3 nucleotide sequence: TGCGCCAGCAGCTTGGCAGTATGGCCGGGATCCAACACCGCCATGAACACTGAAGCTTTCTTT. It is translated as CASSLAVWPGSNTAMNTEAFF.

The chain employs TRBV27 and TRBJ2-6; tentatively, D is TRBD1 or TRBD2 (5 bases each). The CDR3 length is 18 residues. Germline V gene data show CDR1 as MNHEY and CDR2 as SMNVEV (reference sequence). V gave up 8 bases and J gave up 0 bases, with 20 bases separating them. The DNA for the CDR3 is TGTGCCAGCCTTGCGACCCGGGGACGGCACTCTGGGGCCAACGTCCTGACTTTC. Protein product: CASLATRGRHSGANVLTF.

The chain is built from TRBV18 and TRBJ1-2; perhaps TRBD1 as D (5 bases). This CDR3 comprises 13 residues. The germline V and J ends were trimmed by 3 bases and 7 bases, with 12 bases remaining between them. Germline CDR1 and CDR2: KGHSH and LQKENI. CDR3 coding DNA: TGTGCCAGCTCACCGAGCAGGGAGGGTGGCTACACCTTC. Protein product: CASSPSREGGYTF.

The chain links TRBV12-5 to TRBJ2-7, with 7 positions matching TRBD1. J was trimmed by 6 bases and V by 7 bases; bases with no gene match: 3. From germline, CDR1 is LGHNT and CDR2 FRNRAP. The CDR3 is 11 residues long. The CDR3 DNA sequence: TGTGCTAGTGAGGGGGCTGTCGAGCAGTACTTC. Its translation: CASEGAVEQYF.

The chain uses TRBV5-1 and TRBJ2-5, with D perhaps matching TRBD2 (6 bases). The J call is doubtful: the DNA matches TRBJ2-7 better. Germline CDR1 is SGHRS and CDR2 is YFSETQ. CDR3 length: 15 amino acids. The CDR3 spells CASSRFVGGGYEQYF. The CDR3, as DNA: TGCGCCAGCAGCCGGTTCGTGGGGGGAGGTTACGAGCAGTACTTC.

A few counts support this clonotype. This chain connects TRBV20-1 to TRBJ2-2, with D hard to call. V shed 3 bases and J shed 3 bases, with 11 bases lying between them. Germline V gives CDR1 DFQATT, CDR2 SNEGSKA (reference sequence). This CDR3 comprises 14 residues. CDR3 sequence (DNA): TGCAGTGCTAGCAGTGACCTCGACACCGGGGAGCTGTTTTTT. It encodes CSASSDLDTGELFF.

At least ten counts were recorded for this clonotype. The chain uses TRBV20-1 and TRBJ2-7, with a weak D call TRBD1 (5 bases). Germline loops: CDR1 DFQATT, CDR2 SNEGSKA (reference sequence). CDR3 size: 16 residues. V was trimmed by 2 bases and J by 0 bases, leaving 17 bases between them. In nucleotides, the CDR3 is TGCAGTGCTAGAAGAGCTGGGGCGGTACTCTCCTACGAGCAGTACTTC. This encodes CSARRAGAVLSYEQYF.

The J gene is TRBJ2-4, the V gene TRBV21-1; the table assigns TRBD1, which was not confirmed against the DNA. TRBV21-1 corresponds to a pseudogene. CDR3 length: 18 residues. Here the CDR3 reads CASSRQFSNREAKNIQYF. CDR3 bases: TGTGCCAGCAGCAGGCAATTCTCTAACAGGGAGGCCAAAAACATTCAGTACTTC.

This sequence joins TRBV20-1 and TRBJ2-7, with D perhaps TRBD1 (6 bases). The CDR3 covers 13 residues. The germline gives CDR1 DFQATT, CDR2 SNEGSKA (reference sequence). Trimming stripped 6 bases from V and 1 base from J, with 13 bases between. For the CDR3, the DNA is TGCAGTGCAAGGACAGTAATTTCCTACGAGCAGTACTTC. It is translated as CSARTVISYEQYF.

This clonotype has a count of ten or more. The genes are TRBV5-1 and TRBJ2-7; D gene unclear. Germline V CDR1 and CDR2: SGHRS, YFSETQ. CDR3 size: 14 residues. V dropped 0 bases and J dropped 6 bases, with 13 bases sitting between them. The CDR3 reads CASSLVLESREQYF. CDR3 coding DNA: TGCGCCAGCAGCTTGGTCCTAGAATCGCGCGAGCAGTACTTC.

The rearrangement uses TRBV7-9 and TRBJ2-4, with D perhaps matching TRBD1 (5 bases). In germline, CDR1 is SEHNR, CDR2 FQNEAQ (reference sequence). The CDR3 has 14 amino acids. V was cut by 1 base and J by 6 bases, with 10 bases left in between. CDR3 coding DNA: TGTGCCAGCAGCTTAGGACAGAAGTTAAACATTCAGTACTTC. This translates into CASSLGQKLNIQYF. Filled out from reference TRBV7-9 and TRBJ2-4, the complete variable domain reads DTGVSQNPRHKITKRGQNVTFRCDPISEHNRLYWYRQTLGQGPEFLTYFQNEAQLEKSRLLSDRFSAERPKGSFSTLEIQRTEQGDSAMYLCASSLGQKLNIQYFGAGTRLSVL.

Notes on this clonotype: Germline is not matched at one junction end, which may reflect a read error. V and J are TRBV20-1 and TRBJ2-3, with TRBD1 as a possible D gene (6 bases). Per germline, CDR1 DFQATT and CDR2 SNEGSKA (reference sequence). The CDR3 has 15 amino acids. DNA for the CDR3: TGCAGTGCTAGGGGCAAGGACAGCTCGGCAGATACGCGGTATTTT. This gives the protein CSARGKDSSADTRYF.

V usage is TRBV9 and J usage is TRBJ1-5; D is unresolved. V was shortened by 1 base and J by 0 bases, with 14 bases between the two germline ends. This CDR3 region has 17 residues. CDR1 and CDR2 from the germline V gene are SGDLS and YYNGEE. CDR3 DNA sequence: TGTGCCAGCAGCGTATACCGGGGAATCGATAGCAATCAGCCCCAGCATTTT. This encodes CASSVYRGIDSNQPQHF.

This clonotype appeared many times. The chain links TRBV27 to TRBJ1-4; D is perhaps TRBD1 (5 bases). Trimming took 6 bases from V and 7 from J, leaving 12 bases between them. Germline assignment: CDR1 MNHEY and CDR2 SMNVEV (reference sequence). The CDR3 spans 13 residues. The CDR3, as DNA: TGTGCCAGCAGCGACAGTCGCGGTGAAAAACTGTTTTTT. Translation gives CASSDSRGEKLFF. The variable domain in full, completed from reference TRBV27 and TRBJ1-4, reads EAQVTQNPRYLITVTGKKLTVTCSQNMNHEYMSWYRQDPGLGLRQIYYSMNVEVTDKGDVPEGYKVSRKEKRNFPLILESPSPNQTSLYFCASSDSRGEKLFFGSGTQLSVL.

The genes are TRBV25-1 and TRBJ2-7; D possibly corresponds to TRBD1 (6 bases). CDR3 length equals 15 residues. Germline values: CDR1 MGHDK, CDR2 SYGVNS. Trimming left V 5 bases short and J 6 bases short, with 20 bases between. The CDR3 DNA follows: TGTGCCAGCAGTTCGCCCCTCGACAGGTTCCGCGAGCAGTACTTC. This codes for CASSSPLDRFREQYF.

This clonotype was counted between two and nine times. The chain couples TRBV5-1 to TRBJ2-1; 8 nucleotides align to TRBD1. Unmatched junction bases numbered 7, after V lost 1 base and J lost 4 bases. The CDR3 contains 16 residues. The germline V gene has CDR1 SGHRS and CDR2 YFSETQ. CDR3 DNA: TGCGCCAGCAGCTTGAATGGACAGGGATCATACAATGAGCAGTTCTTC. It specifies CASSLNGQGSYNEQFF.

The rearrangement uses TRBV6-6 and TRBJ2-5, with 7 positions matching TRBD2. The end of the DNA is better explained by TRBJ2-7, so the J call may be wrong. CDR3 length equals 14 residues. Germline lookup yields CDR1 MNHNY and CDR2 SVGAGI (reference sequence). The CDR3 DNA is TGTGCCAGCACACCAACCGGGGAGGGCGACGAGCAGTACTTC. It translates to CASTPTGEGDEQYF.